Sequencing of this TCR beta chain was carried out in a study of blood T cell repertoires in COVID-19. For the study at large: Italy, Spain and the United States were the sources of the convalescent and acute COVID-19 samples.

The CDR3 is 14 residues long. From germline, CDR1 is GTSNPN and CDR2 SVGIG (reference sequence). The trim removed 1 base at V and 10 bases at J, leaving 11 bases unmatched. Study processing details: Reference gene primer amplification gave estimated nucleated cell counts. TCRdb's copy holds only in-frame clones and misses some; the assay was immunoSEQ multiplex PCR. Clonal size and the V and J genes are those of that table, whereas D and trimming came from the DNA. The data show fewer than 650,000 clones, 85% to 90% seen once. The sequenced sample consisted of peripheral blood. The chain carries TRBV30 and TRBJ1-2, with 8 positions matching TRBD1. The receptor comes from a woman in her fifties or sixties with COVID-19, enrolled during active disease. The CDR3 DNA sequence: TGTGCCTGGAGTGAGGGAACCGGGACAGGACACTACACCTTC. Its translation is CAWSEGTGTGHYTF.